This passage covers 6 T cell receptor beta chains from one sample sequenced in a study of blood T cells in healthy people across ages (dated by TCRdb to 2014 to 2015). The library was generated by 5' RACE. TCRdb lists the instrument as Illumina HiSeq 2500. A second PCR of roughly 7 to 11 cycles was performed with a sample-barcoded 5' primer and a J-beta primer mix. The public reads were reprocessed in TCRdb via fastp at Q25 and MiXCR, keeping in-frame beta chains. CDR3 protein sequences are deduplicated, and each keeps its most common genes and DNA. The sample includes under 2,000,000 distinct CDR3 sequences, with approximately 50% observed a single time. The ten most abundant clones make up over 2% of the sample. The sequencing input was blood. The receptors here all came from a woman between 40 and 50 years old in good health.

This clonotype appeared a single time. The chain recombines TRBV7-6 with TRBJ1-5, with 8 bases aligning to TRBD1. CDR1 is SGHVS, CDR2 FNYEAQ, per germline. The trim removed 4 bases at V and 8 bases at J, leaving 7 bases unmatched. CDR3 length: 14 amino acids. The CDR3 nucleotides are TGTGCCAGCAGCTCCTCAGGGGGCGCGGAGCCCCAGCATTTT. Translated, it gives CASSSSGGAEPQHF.

This chain uses TRBV7-9 with TRBJ2-4, with 7 nucleotides matching TRBD2. The closer fit of TRBJ2-7 to the DNA end suggests the J call may be wrong. Germline V gene sequence: CDR1 SEHNR, CDR2 FQNEAQ (reference sequence). This CDR3 has 14 amino acids. CDR3 amino acids: CASSLDGTTYEQYF. CDR3 bases: TGTGCCAGCAGCCTAGATGGGACTACCTACGAGCAGTACTTC.

This clonotype has just a few counts. This chain links TRBV7-9 with TRBJ2-1; D is possibly TRBD1 (6 bases). Per the germline V gene, CDR1 is SEHNR and CDR2 is FQNEAQ (reference sequence). The CDR3 sequence is 14 residues long. V lost 2 bases and J lost 4, with 9 bases in between. CDR3 nucleotides: TGTGCCAGCAGCTTAATCGGACAGTACAATGAGCAGTTCTTC. Its translation is CASSLIGQYNEQFF.

This chain uses TRBV7-2 with TRBJ2-6; weak D call: TRBD1 (5 bases). Trimming left V 5 bases short and J 0 bases short, with 14 bases between. Looked up from germline, CDR1 is SGHTA and CDR2 is FQGNSA. The CDR3 spans 17 residues. The CDR3 DNA sequence: TGTGCCAGCAGCCCGAGGACATCTAACTCTGGGGCCAACGTCCTGACTTTC. Translating gives CASSPRTSNSGANVLTF.

The V call is TRBV4-3, the J call TRBJ2-2; TRBD1 might be the D (6 bases). CDR1 and CDR2 from the germline V gene are LGHNA and YSLEER. CDR3 length: 16 residues. With 0 bases removed from V and 6 bases from J, the gap between germline ends came to 14 bases. The CDR3 nucleotides read TGCGCCAGCAGCCAAGATTGGCAGGGGATGGCCGGGGAGCTGTTTTTT. Encoded protein: CASSQDWQGMAGELFF.

This rearrangement joins TRBV24-1 to TRBJ1-5; D call uncertain. CDR1 is KGHDR, CDR2 SFDVKD, per germline. This CDR3 spans 14 amino acids. V gave up 2 bases and J gave up 3 bases, with 7 bases separating them. The CDR3 coding sequence is TGTGCCACCAGTGATTCGGACGTCAATCAGCCCCAGCATTTT. This codes for CATSDSDVNQPQHF.